These 8 T cell receptor beta chains were all obtained from the same sample, sequenced in a study of blood T cell repertoires in COVID-19. TCRdb's copy holds only in-frame clones and misses some; the assay was immunoSEQ multiplex PCR. The sample has some 89,000 clones; approximately 90% are singletons. Sequenced: peripheral blood. These receptors were obtained from a human donor in a cohort sampled during active COVID-19.

The J gene is TRBJ1-6, the V gene TRBV9; TRBD1 is a possible D gene (6 bases). CDR3 length equals 16 residues. Germline CDR1 and CDR2: SGDLS and YYNGEE. Trimming pared 2 bases from V and 0 bases from J, leaving 9 bases between. The CDR3 reads CASSVLDSSYNSPLHF. In nucleotides, the CDR3 is TGTGCCAGCAGCGTTCTGGACAGCTCCTATAATTCACCCCTCCACTTT.

CDR3 protein: CASSPLRTAIEQFF. The CDR3 DNA is TGTGCCAGCTCACCGCTTCGGACAGCTATTGAGCAGTTCTTC. The chain couples TRBV18 to TRBJ2-1; maybe TRBD1 (6 bases). Germline V gene lookup returns CDR1 KGHSH and CDR2 LQKENI. The V and J ends lost 3 bases and 9 bases respectively, with 15 bases between them. This CDR3 is built from 14 residues.

The chain employs TRBV9 and TRBJ2-7; 8 bases are a match to TRBD1. CDR1 is SGDLS, CDR2 YYNGEE, per germline. The V gene end was trimmed by 3 bases and the J gene end by 4 bases; junction bases not matched to a gene: 9. The CDR3 has 15 amino acids. As DNA, the CDR3 is TGTGCCAGCAGCGAAACTGGACAGGGCTATTACGAGCAGTACTTC. Its protein product is CASSETGQGYYEQYF.

The chain couples TRBV6-1 to TRBJ1-5, with TRBD1 as a possible D gene (5 bases). The CDR3 runs 16 residues. V lost 1 base and J lost 4, with 14 bases in between. Germline loops: CDR1 MNHNS, CDR2 SASEGT. CDR3 region: CASSEEGGERNQPQHF. The CDR3 DNA sequence: TGTGCCAGCAGTGAAGAGGGAGGGGAAAGGAATCAGCCCCAGCATTTT.

V is TRBV18 and J is TRBJ2-7, with a possible D match to TRBD2 (6 bases). This CDR3 contains 14 residues. V lost 3 bases and J 1 base, leaving 10 bases between the germline ends. Germline loops: CDR1 KGHSH, CDR2 LQKENI. In nucleotides, the CDR3 is TGTGCCAGCTCACCGCGGGACGGATCCTACGAGCAGTACTTC. This gives the protein CASSPRDGSYEQYF.

The chain uses TRBV12-3 or TRBV12-4 and TRBJ1-4; D unresolved. The CDR3 has 12 residues. The V and J ends lost 4 bases and 10 bases respectively, with 10 bases between them. As DNA, the CDR3 is TGTGCCAGCAGTTCTCCTGGCTCAAAACTGTTTTTT. This encodes CASSSPGSKLFF.

The chain is built from TRBV2 and TRBJ2-3; the match to TRBD2 covers 7 bases. V lost 7 bases to trimming and J lost 5 bases; unmatched junction nucleotides: 9. The CDR3 is 14 amino acids. Germline CDR1 is SNHLY and CDR2 is FYNNEI. The CDR3 DNA is TGTGCCAGCACCAAAGGCGGGGGAGTAGATACGCAGTATTTT. This sequence encodes CASTKGGGVDTQYF.

The V call is TRBV4-3, the J call TRBJ2-3; D possibly corresponds to TRBD2 (5 bases). CDR3 length: 14 amino acids. Germline values: CDR1 LGHNA, CDR2 YSLEER. V gave up 3 bases and J gave up 4 bases, with 11 bases separating them. The CDR3 spells CASSHRTGADTQYF. The CDR3 DNA reads TGCGCCAGCAGCCATAGGACTGGGGCAGATACGCAGTATTTT.